These 24 T cell receptor beta chains originate from one sample sequenced in a study of blood T cells in healthy people across ages. A J-beta primer mix and a sample-barcoded 5' primer were used in a second PCR of about 7 to 12 cycles. One entry per CDR3 protein results from TCRdb running MiXCR on the 5' RACE reads. The data hold about 1.5 million distinct CDR3 sequences, with approximately 42% observed a single time. Sequencing was done on a sample of blood. The receptors were sampled from a woman between 18 and 30 years old in good health.

The chain recombines TRBV7-8 with TRBJ2-3; D remains ambiguous. The V gene's germline CDR1 is SGHVS and CDR2 FQNEAQ. Trimming cost V 6 bases and J 2 bases, with 15 bases left between them. This CDR3 has 15 amino acids. For the CDR3, the DNA is TGTGCCAGCAGGAATGGGTCGATACCCACAGATACGCAGTATTTT. Amino acids: CASRNGSIPTDTQYF.

This clonotype was observed once. CDR3 bases: TGTGCCAGCAGAGTGGGACAGGCCGGTAATTCACCCCTCCACTTT. Its translation is CASRVGQAGNSPLHF. The chain combines TRBV11-2 with TRBJ1-6; 8 bases are a match to TRBD1. CDR1 SGHAT and CDR2 FQNNGV come from the germline V gene. Trimming cost V 6 bases and J 6 bases; bases outside gene matches: 7. The CDR3 consists of 15 residues.

This clonotype was observed a few times. J is TRBJ1-1 and V is TRBV4-1; no clear D gene. The V gene's germline CDR1 is MGHRA and CDR2 YSYEKL. CDR3 length equals 15 residues. V gave up 0 bases and J gave up 6 bases, with 14 bases separating them. CDR3 sequence reads: CASSQDGGLRAEAFF. The CDR3 DNA sequence: TGCGCCAGCAGCCAAGATGGAGGGTTAAGGGCTGAAGCTTTCTTT.

The rearrangement uses TRBV2 and TRBJ2-5, with D unresolved. CDR1 is SNHLY, CDR2 FYNNEI, per germline. The CDR3 covers 13 residues. V was trimmed by 1 base and J by 5 bases, leaving 8 bases between them. CDR3 sequence (DNA): TGTGCCAGCAGTGAAGAGGTCCGGGAGACCCAGTACTTC. Translating gives CASSEEVRETQYF. The full variable domain, with the rest looked up from reference TRBV2 and TRBJ2-5, is EPEVTQTPSHQVTQMGQEVILRCVPISNHLYFYWYRQILGQKVEFLVSFYNNEISEKSEIFDDQFSVERPDGSNFTLKIRSTKLEDSAMYFCASSEEVRETQYFGPGTRLLVL.

This clonotype was found a few times. The chain carries TRBV5-1 and TRBJ2-2; 10 bases match TRBD2. In germline, CDR1 is SGHRS, CDR2 YFSETQ. The CDR3 has 15 residues. V shed 3 bases, J shed 6 bases, and the junction held 5 bases outside the gene matches. This CDR3 reads CASSWAGTSAGELFF. In nucleotides, the CDR3 is TGCGCCAGCAGCTGGGCCGGGACTAGCGCCGGGGAGCTGTTTTTT.

This clonotype was seen a single time. A read error may account for a junction end that differs from germline. The genes are TRBV14 and TRBJ2-7; TRBD1 matches 7 bases. The CDR3 is made up of 14 amino acids. Germline loops: CDR1 SGHDN, CDR2 FVKESK. The CDR3 DNA follows: TGTGCCAGCAGCCCCCGGACAGGCTTCTACGAGCAGTGCTTC. This encodes CASSPRTGFYEQCF.

In this sample, this clonotype turned up many times. The V call is TRBV29-1, the J call TRBJ2-5; no firm D call. The CDR3 totals 11 residues. Trimming pared 5 bases from V and 5 bases from J, leaving 9 bases between. The germline CDR1 and CDR2 sequences are SQVTM and ANQGSEA. CDR3 loop: CSVIGRETQYF. For the CDR3, the DNA is TGCAGCGTTATAGGGCGGGAGACCCAGTACTTC.

The rearrangement joins TRBV7-3 to TRBJ2-1; 8 bases fit TRBD2. The CDR3 has 15 amino acids. The V gene end was trimmed by 3 bases and the J gene end by 5 bases; junction bases not matched to a gene: 6. The germline V gene encodes CDR1 SGHTA and CDR2 FQGTGA. CDR3 coding DNA: TGTGCCAGCAGCTTGTCGGGGGGGATCCACAATGAGCAGTTCTTC. Translated: CASSLSGGIHNEQFF.

Here the CDR3 reads CASSDNGGEQFF. The CDR3 DNA reads as TGTGCCAGCAGTGATAATGGGGGTGAGCAGTTCTTC. This chain connects TRBV6-4 to TRBJ2-1; D might be TRBD1 or TRBD2, each matching 5 bases. Trimming removed 3 bases at V and 9 bases at J, with 9 bases between. CDR1 MRHNA and CDR2 SNTAGT come from the germline V gene. The CDR3 is 12 residues long.

This clonotype was counted only a few times. J is TRBJ2-7 and V is TRBV6-6; D is ambiguous. V was pared by 0 bases and J by 0 bases, with 12 bases between. Germline V gene sequence: CDR1 MNHNY, CDR2 SVGAGI (reference sequence). The CDR3 has 16 amino acids. CDR3 residues: CASSYSPSVGSYEQYF. As DNA, the CDR3 is TGTGCCAGCAGTTACTCCCCCAGCGTAGGCTCCTACGAGCAGTACTTC.

The rearrangement joins TRBV7-8 to TRBJ2-3; D call uncertain. This CDR3 spans 15 amino acids. Germline CDR1 and CDR2: SGHVS and FQNEAQ. With 3 bases removed from V and 0 bases from J, the gap between germline ends came to 10 bases. DNA for the CDR3: TGTGCCAGCAGCTTTTCAACAGCCAGCACAGATACGCAGTATTTT. It codes for CASSFSTASTDTQYF.

The chain carries TRBV12-5 and TRBJ2-5, with 14 nucleotides matching TRBD2. This CDR3 comprises 16 residues. J was trimmed by 8 bases and V by 5 bases; bases with no gene match: 10. Germline V gene lookup returns CDR1 LGHNT and CDR2 FRNRAP. CDR3 region: CASGPTSGRDLETQYF. The CDR3 region has the DNA TGTGCTAGTGGTCCGACTAGCGGGAGGGACCTAGAAACCCAGTACTTC.

Only a few counts were recorded for this clonotype. The V call is TRBV4-2, the J call TRBJ2-3; 8 bases are a match to TRBD2. V gave up 1 base and J gave up 0 bases; unmatched junction bases: 9. Germline V gene lookup returns CDR1 LGHNA and CDR2 YNFKEQ. The CDR3 runs 18 residues. In DNA, the CDR3 is TGTGCCAGCAGCCAAGTGTCGGCTAGCGGGCCTAGCACAGATACGCAGTATTTT. Translating gives CASSQVSASGPSTDTQYF.

The chain links TRBV25-1 to TRBJ1-5, with 8 bases fitting TRBD1. CDR1 and CDR2 (germline): MGHDK, SYGVNS. After removal of 8 bases from V and 6 bases from J, the junction contained 6 bases not matched to a gene. The CDR3 runs 13 residues. The CDR3 region has the DNA TGTGCCAGCGCTCAGGGGGCCGGTCAGCCCCAGCATTTT. It encodes CASAQGAGQPQHF.

CDR3 residues: CSARDGGATETQYF. The CDR3 DNA is TGCAGTGCTAGAGATGGGGGCGCCACGGAGACCCAGTACTTC. The chain carries TRBV20-1 and TRBJ2-5; TRBD1 is a possible D gene (6 bases). The CDR3 has 14 amino acids. Trimming pared 0 bases from V and 5 bases from J, leaving 13 bases between. The V gene's germline CDR1 is DFQATT and CDR2 SNEGSKA (reference sequence).

This chain uses TRBV20-1 with TRBJ1-2; 8 nucleotides line up with TRBD1. Germline loops: CDR1 DFQATT, CDR2 SNEGSKA (reference sequence). CDR3 length equals 11 residues. V shed 8 bases, J shed 8 bases, and the junction held 7 bases outside the gene matches. The CDR3 bases are TGCAGTTCAGGGGGCGTCGGCGGCTACACCTTC. This gives the protein CSSGGVGGYTF.

The V and J genes are TRBV3-1 and TRBJ2-2, with 7 positions matching TRBD2. This CDR3 region has 13 residues. Germline CDR1 LGHDT, CDR2 YNNKEL (reference sequence). J was trimmed by 7 bases and V by 2 bases; bases with no gene match: 1. The CDR3 sequence: CASSQSGVGELFF. The CDR3 DNA reads as TGTGCCAGCAGCCAAAGCGGGGTCGGGGAGCTGTTTTTT. The entire variable domain, with the rest obtained from reference TRBV3-1 and TRBJ2-2, is as follows: DTAVSQTPKYLVTQMGNDKSIKCEQNLGHDTMYWYKQDSKKFLKIMFSYNNKELIINETVPNRFSPKSPDKAHLNLHINSLELGDSAVYFCASSQSGVGELFFGEGSRLTVL.

Worth noting for this clonotype: One end of the junction varies from germline; a read error may be responsible. The chain carries TRBV7-8 and TRBJ1-6; maybe TRBD1 (6 bases). This CDR3 comprises 15 residues. Looked up from germline, CDR1 is SGHVS and CDR2 is FQNEAQ. The CDR3 DNA follows: TGTGCCAGCAACTTTGCAGGGGTCTATAATTCACTCCTCCACTTT. Amino acids: CASNFAGVYNSLLHF.

This clonotype was seen a single time. The J gene is TRBJ2-3, the V gene TRBV2, with D maybe TRBD2 (7 bases). V shed 3 bases and J shed 1 base, with 11 bases lying between them. CDR1 SNHLY and CDR2 FYNNEI come from the germline V gene. The CDR3 is 15 amino acids. For the CDR3, the DNA is TGTGCCAGCAGTGACGAGGGGGGGGGCACAGATACGCAGTATTTT. The encoded protein is CASSDEGGGTDTQYF. The variable domain in full, with the rest retrieved from reference TRBV2 and TRBJ2-3, is EPEVTQTPSHQVTQMGQEVILRCVPISNHLYFYWYRQILGQKVEFLVSFYNNEISEKSEIFDDQFSVERPDGSNFTLKIRSTKLEDSAMYFCASSDEGGGTDTQYFGPGTRLTVL.

This clonotype was seen more than once but under ten times. One end of the junction fails to match germline, which may point to a read error. Here the CDR3 reads CASSYTGTSDYEQYF. The CDR3 DNA is TGTGCCAGTAGTTACACCGGGACGAGCGACTACGAGCAGTACTTC. V gene TRBV6-5 combines with J gene TRBJ2-7, with D perhaps TRBD1 or TRBD2 (5 bases each). From germline, CDR1 is MNHEY and CDR2 SVGAGI. The CDR3 totals 15 residues.

The chain links TRBV7-9 to TRBJ1-1; D call uncertain. CDR1 and CDR2 from the germline V gene are SEHNR and FQNEAQ (reference sequence). V lost 2 bases to trimming and J lost 1 base, with 8 bases between them. The CDR3 extends over 14 amino acids. Written as DNA, the CDR3 is TGTGCCAGCAGCTTATCGCAGTCGAACACTGAAGCTTTCTTT. Residues: CASSLSQSNTEAFF. The full variable domain, rest sourced from reference TRBV7-9 and TRBJ1-1, is DTGVSQNPRHKITKRGQNVTFRCDPISEHNRLYWYRQTLGQGPEFLTYFQNEAQLEKSRLLSDRFSAERPKGSFSTLEIQRTEQGDSAMYLCASSLSQSNTEAFFGQGTRLTVV.

This clonotype was seen a handful of times. This chain uses TRBV24-1 with TRBJ2-3; D call uncertain. The CDR3 extends over 14 amino acids. Trimming removed 3 bases from V and 1 base from J, with 7 bases in between. Germline CDR1 is KGHDR and CDR2 is SFDVKD. In DNA form, the CDR3 reads TGTGCCACCAGTGATCCCCCCGGCACAGATACGCAGTATTTT. This encodes CATSDPPGTDTQYF.

The V gene is TRBV12-3 or TRBV12-4, the J gene TRBJ1-5; D perhaps matches TRBD1 (5 bases). Between the trimmed V and J ends, which lost 4 bases and 2 bases, there was a span of 9 bases. This CDR3 spans 14 amino acids. CDR3 sequence (DNA): TGTGCCAGCAGTTGGGACCGCGGCAATCAGCCCCAGCATTTT. This sequence encodes CASSWDRGNQPQHF.

A few counts support this clonotype. The rearrangement links TRBV20-1 to TRBJ2-5, with 7 positions matching TRBD2. The tail of the sequence fits TRBJ2-7 better, so the J call may be wrong. The CDR3 is made up of 13 amino acids. The germline CDR1 and CDR2 sequences are DFQATT and SNEGSKA (reference sequence). In DNA form, the CDR3 reads TGCAGTGCTCCCAGACTAGCTACGGACGAGCAGTACTTC. Protein sequence: CSAPRLATDEQYF.